These 15 T cell receptor beta chains originate from one sample sequenced in a study of beta chain features in type 1 diabetes. Regarding the study as a whole: Moderately but significantly shorter TCRB CDR3s were found in Type 1 diabetes patients in all four CD4+ subsets.

The study reverse transcribed the entire isolated RNA, so it sequenced expressed TCRB transcripts. Data came from immunoSEQ multiplex PCR; TCRdb stores just in-frame clones and leaves some out. The table includes 100,000 to 150,000 clones, 7.5% to 9.5% detected once. What these receptors recognize is not known. Sequenced: central memory CD4+ T cells from blood. Receptor source: a man aged 30 to 39 with type 1 diabetes.

This clone was seen at least ten times. This chain connects TRBV7-2 to TRBJ2-5, with no clear D. With 5 bases removed from V and 1 base from J, the gap between germline ends came to 5 bases. Germline CDR1 is SGHTA and CDR2 is FQGNSA. CDR3 length: 12 residues. In nucleotides, the CDR3 is TGTGCCAGCAGCCCCGTCCAAGAGACCCAGTACTTC. This gives the protein CASSPVQETQYF.

This clone has just a few counts. The chain combines TRBV30 with TRBJ1-2; D remains unclear. Trimming removed 2 bases from V and 4 bases from J, with 14 bases in between. The CDR3 contains 14 residues. Germline V gene data show CDR1 as GTSNPN and CDR2 as SVGIG (reference sequence). This CDR3 is CAWSTPGGFYGYTF. In DNA form, the CDR3 reads TGTGCCTGGAGTACCCCGGGAGGGTTCTATGGCTACACCTTC. The whole variable domain, remainder taken from reference TRBV30 and TRBJ1-2, is SQTIHQWPATLVQPVGSPLSLECTVEGTSNPNLYWYRQAAGRGLQLLFYSVGIGQISSEVPQNLSASRPQDRQFILSSKKLLLSDSGFYLCAWSTPGGFYGYTFGSGTRLTVV.

The chain employs TRBV5-1 and TRBJ2-3, with TRBD1 matching 8 bases. The CDR3 runs 15 residues. The germline CDR1 and CDR2 sequences are SGHRS and YFSETQ. Losses at the gene ends were 7 bases for V and 5 bases for J; bases not matched to a gene: 12. The CDR3, as DNA: TGCGCCAGCCGCACGGGGAGGACAGGGATAGATACGCAGTATTTT. Translating gives CASRTGRTGIDTQYF. Drawing the rest from reference TRBV5-1 and TRBJ2-3, the complete variable domain is KAGVTQTPRYLIKTRGQQVTLSCSPISGHRSVSWYQQTPGQGLQFLFEYFSETQRNKGNFPGRFSGRQFSNSRSEMNVSTLELGDSALYLCASRTGRTGIDTQYFGPGTRLTVL.

This clone has a handful of counts. V gene TRBV9 combines with J gene TRBJ2-1, with 8 bases identical to TRBD2. The V gene's germline CDR1 is SGDLS and CDR2 YYNGEE. After removal of 3 bases from V and 5 bases from J, the junction contained 7 bases not matched to a gene. The CDR3 is made up of 15 amino acids. CDR3 region: CASSEDPGGDNEQFF. As DNA, the CDR3 is TGTGCCAGCAGCGAAGACCCCGGGGGGGACAATGAGCAGTTCTTC.

This clone has more than one count but fewer than ten. CDR3: CASSEADDRAYEQYF. The CDR3 DNA sequence: TGTGCCAGCAGTGAAGCCGACGACAGGGCCTACGAGCAGTACTTC. The V call is TRBV6-1, the J call TRBJ2-7; TRBD1 agrees at 7 bases. Germline V gene lookup returns CDR1 MNHNS and CDR2 SASEGT. The CDR3 loop spans 15 amino acids. Germline trimming cut 0 bases from V and 2 bases from J; bases unmatched to any gene: 4.

The chain carries TRBV6-1 and TRBJ1-1; 9 bases line up with TRBD1. Germline CDR1 reads MNHNS; CDR2 reads SASEGT. Germline trimming cut 8 bases from V and 1 base from J; bases unmatched to any gene: 5. This CDR3 region has 14 residues. The CDR3 reads CASDTDRGNTEAFF. The CDR3 DNA sequence: TGTGCCAGCGATACGGACAGGGGGAACACTGAAGCTTTCTTT.

This clone was picked up a small number of times. The chain has TRBV9 and TRBJ1-5, with a possible D match to TRBD1 (6 bases). Germline V lookup: CDR1 SGDLS, CDR2 YYNGEE. The CDR3 covers 15 residues. V was clipped by 1 base and J by 3 bases, with 11 bases between them. The CDR3 DNA follows: TGTGCCAGCAGCGTACGCCAGGGGCTCAATCAGCCCCAGCATTTT. Translating gives CASSVRQGLNQPQHF.

This clone was found a few times. The V and J genes are TRBV4-2 and TRBJ1-5; D unclear. This CDR3 is 15 amino acids long. In germline, CDR1 is LGHNA, CDR2 YNFKEQ. The V and J ends lost 0 bases and 5 bases respectively, with 11 bases between them. CDR3 sequence (DNA): TGTGCCAGCAGCCAAGATGGCAGGATCGATCAGCCCCAGCATTTT. Its protein is CASSQDGRIDQPQHF.

V and J are TRBV7-8 and TRBJ2-7; D may be TRBD1 (5 bases). Trimming shortened V by 2 bases and J by 6 bases, and 20 bases separated the two germline ends. The CDR3 consists of 16 residues. The germline V gene has CDR1 SGHVS and CDR2 FQNEAQ. In DNA, the CDR3 is TGTGCCAGCAGCTTATATGCTGCGGTGGATAGGGGCGAGCAGTACTTC. This codes for CASSLYAAVDRGEQYF.

The chain joins TRBV2 to TRBJ2-3; D call uncertain. Trimming cost V 7 bases and J 2 bases, with 10 bases left between them. The germline CDR1 and CDR2 sequences are SNHLY and FYNNEI. The CDR3 length is 13 residues. The CDR3: CASIGANTDTQYF. Here the CDR3 DNA reads TGTGCCAGCATCGGAGCGAACACAGATACGCAGTATTTT.

This sequence joins TRBV7-3 and TRBJ2-1, with TRBD2 matching over 14 bases. This CDR3 has 15 residues. Germline CDR1 reads SGHTA; CDR2 reads FQGTGA. Trimming removed 5 bases from V and 5 bases from J; junction bases left unmatched: 2. CDR3 nucleotides: TGTGCCAGCAGCCTGGGACTAGCGGGGGACAATGAGCAGTTCTTC. Its translation is CASSLGLAGDNEQFF.

The rearrangement joins TRBV7-9 to TRBJ2-5, with a tentative D call TRBD1 (6 bases). Germline-derived CDR1 and CDR2 are SEHNR and FQNEAQ (reference sequence). Trimming took off 5 bases at V and 1 base at J, with 11 bases between the two ends. CDR3 size: 14 residues. CDR3 sequence reads: CASSAMTGQETQYF. DNA for the CDR3: TGTGCCAGCAGCGCGATGACAGGCCAAGAGACCCAGTACTTC.

This chain joins TRBV6-1 and TRBJ2-1; 9 positions agree with TRBD2. The CDR3 runs 18 residues. With V trimmed by 0 bases and J by 6 bases, 12 bases remained unmatched. Germline V gene data show CDR1 as MNHNS and CDR2 as SASEGT. CDR3 coding DNA: TGTGCCAGCAGTGAAGCCCACCGCTATAGCGGGGGTTCCAATGAGCAGTTCTTC. As protein: CASSEAHRYSGGSNEQFF.

This clone was counted between two and nine times. This chain links TRBV4-3 with TRBJ2-4; 8 nucleotides match TRBD2. The CDR3 sequence is 16 residues long. Germline lookup yields CDR1 LGHNA and CDR2 YSLEER. J gave up 0 bases and V 4 bases, and 5 bases lay outside the gene matches. CDR3: CASSRTSGVAKNIQYF. The DNA of the CDR3 is TGCGCCAGCAGCCGCACTAGCGGCGTAGCCAAAAACATTCAGTACTTC.

This rearrangement joins TRBV9 to TRBJ1-6, with D uncertain. Germline-derived CDR1 and CDR2 are SGDLS and YYNGEE. Trimming cost V 2 bases and J 8 bases, with 14 bases left between them. This CDR3 has 15 amino acids. The CDR3 bases are TGTGCCAGCAGCGTGGAGTGGCAGCTAGATTCACCCCTCCACTTT. Translated: CASSVEWQLDSPLHF.